One sample yielded the 29 T cell receptor beta chains listed below, sequenced in a study of cytomegalovirus exposure and HLA in healthy donors. PCR amplification relied on 60 Vbeta primers (plus 13 Jbeta primers). Some clones are missing from TCRdb's copy, which holds only in-frame ones; the method was immunoSEQ multiplex PCR. Among fewer than 200,000 clones, about 68% were seen once, and the ten largest hold around 2.6%. Sequencing was performed on PBMCs. Source of these receptors: a female donor in good health and CMV-seronegative.

The V gene is TRBV7-9, the J gene TRBJ1-1; D remains ambiguous. The CDR3 totals 12 residues. V was pared by 5 bases and J by 6 bases, with 10 bases between. CDR1 and CDR2 from the germline V gene are SEHNR and FQNEAQ (reference sequence). CDR3 amino acids: CASSPLEPEAFF. CDR3 sequence (DNA): TGTGCCAGCAGCCCCCTAGAGCCTGAAGCTTTCTTT.

The chain combines TRBV5-8 with TRBJ2-5, with 8 bases that match TRBD1. The CDR3 has 14 amino acids. CDR1 and CDR2 from the germline V gene are SGHTS and YDEGEE. With 9 bases clipped from V and 2 bases from J, the junction kept 9 bases outside the gene matches. CDR3 nucleotide sequence: TGTGCCACGACGACAGGGGTTGGTCAAGAGACCCAGTACTTC. The encoded protein is CATTTGVGQETQYF. The entire variable domain, with the rest obtained from reference TRBV5-8 and TRBJ2-5, is as follows: EAGVTQSPTHLIKTRGQQATLRCSPISGHTSVYWYQQALGLGLQFLLWYDEGEERNRGNFPPRFSGRQFPNYSSELNVNALELEDSALYLCATTTGVGQETQYFGPGTRLLVL.

The V call is TRBV18, the J call TRBJ2-3, with 7 nucleotides matching TRBD1. The V segment lost 3 bases and the J segment 4 bases; nucleotides outside the gene matches: 7. Germline CDR1 KGHSH, CDR2 LQKENI. The CDR3 is 15 amino acids. CDR3 sequence (DNA): TGTGCCAGCTCACCCGAGGGGGCTCGGGCAGATACGCAGTATTTT. It translates to CASSPEGARADTQYF. The full variable domain, with the rest looked up from reference TRBV18 and TRBJ2-3, is NAGVMQNPRHLVRRRGQEARLRCSPMKGHSHVYWYRQLPEEGLKFMVYLQKENIIDESGMPKERFSAEFPKEGPSILRIQQVVRGDSAAYFCASSPEGARADTQYFGPGTRLTVL.

The table lists this clone with a count of one. The chain recombines TRBV5-4 with TRBJ2-5; TRBD2 agrees at 11 bases. The V gene end was trimmed by 2 bases and the J gene end by 4 bases; junction bases not matched to a gene: 4. CDR3 length equals 15 residues. CDR1 is SGHNT, CDR2 YYREEE, per germline (reference sequence). In DNA, the CDR3 is TGTGCCAGCAGCTTCACTAGCGGGAGCGGAGAGACCCAGTACTTC. Translating gives CASSFTSGSGETQYF. The entire variable domain, with the rest obtained from reference TRBV5-4 and TRBJ2-5, is as follows: ETGVTQSPTHLIKTRGQQVTLRCSSQSGHNTVSWYQQALGQGPQFIFQYYREEENGRGNFPPRFSGLQFPNYSSELNVNALELDDSALYLCASSFTSGSGETQYFGPGTRLLVL.

V gene TRBV7-9 combines with J gene TRBJ1-4; D might be TRBD1 (5 bases). The CDR3 spans 14 residues. Deletions cut 7 bases from V and 7 bases from J, with 16 bases between. In germline, CDR1 is SEHNR, CDR2 FQNEAQ (reference sequence). The CDR3 region has the DNA TGTGCCAGCAACCTACCGGCAACAGGTGAAAAACTGTTTTTT. It translates to CASNLPATGEKLFF. The entire variable domain, with the rest obtained from reference TRBV7-9 and TRBJ1-4, is as follows: DTGVSQNPRHKITKRGQNVTFRCDPISEHNRLYWYRQTLGQGPEFLTYFQNEAQLEKSRLLSDRFSAERPKGSFSTLEIQRTEQGDSAMYLCASNLPATGEKLFFGSGTQLSVL.

This clone was detected once. The identical CDR3 is also encoded by other nucleotide sequences in the sample. The CDR3 protein is CASSLDRGADTQYF. CDR3 coding DNA: TGTGCCAGCAGCTTGGACAGGGGCGCAGATACGCAGTATTTT. The genes are TRBV7-2 and TRBJ2-3, with 9 bases lining up with TRBD1. The CDR3 runs 14 residues. Trimming at V came to 3 bases and at J to 4 bases, leaving 2 bases not matched to a gene. The germline gives CDR1 SGHTA, CDR2 FQGNSA.

The genes are TRBV10-3 and TRBJ2-4; 10 nucleotides match TRBD2. This CDR3 region has 13 residues. The V segment lost 3 bases and the J segment 11 bases; nucleotides outside the gene matches: 4. The V gene's germline CDR1 is ENHRY and CDR2 SYGVKD. CDR3 sequence (DNA): TGTGCCATCAGTGACCCCGGGACTAGCGTTCAGTACTTC. It codes for CAISDPGTSVQYF.

This chain joins TRBV7-2 and TRBJ1-1; D call uncertain. Per the germline V gene, CDR1 is SGHTA and CDR2 is FQGNSA. This CDR3 region has 14 residues. The V gene lost 4 bases and the J gene lost 2 bases, with 11 bases spanning the gap. This CDR3 is CASSSQRLNTEAFF. The CDR3 bases are TGTGCCAGCAGCTCCCAAAGACTAAACACTGAAGCTTTCTTT.

The chain joins TRBV29-1 to TRBJ2-7, with 13 bases that match TRBD2. This CDR3 region has 13 residues. J gave up 3 bases and V 5 bases, and 1 base lay outside the gene matches. Germline-derived CDR1 and CDR2 are SQVTM and ANQGSEA. This chain's CDR3 is CSVRTSGGYEQYF. The CDR3 DNA reads as TGCAGCGTTCGGACTAGCGGGGGCTACGAGCAGTACTTC.

The rearrangement links TRBV7-2 to TRBJ2-5; possible D gene TRBD2, 5 bases. The V and J ends lost 1 base and 7 bases respectively, with 16 bases between them. CDR3 length equals 15 residues. Per the germline V gene, CDR1 is SGHTA and CDR2 is FQGNSA. In DNA, the CDR3 is TGTGCCAGCAGCTTAGAGCGGCAGGCCCCAGGGACCCAGTACTTC. Residues: CASSLERQAPGTQYF.

The chain is built from TRBV2 and TRBJ2-5, with D possibly matching TRBD2 (5 bases). This CDR3 is built from 12 residues. V gave up 10 bases and J gave up 0 bases, with 9 bases separating them. Germline V gene data show CDR1 as SNHLY and CDR2 as FYNNEI. The DNA of the CDR3 is TGTGCCACGAGGGAGTACCAAGAGACCCAGTACTTC. Encoded protein: CATREYQETQYF.

The chain combines TRBV16 with TRBJ1-2, with a possible D match to TRBD1 (5 bases). Deletions cut 4 bases from V and 2 bases from J, with 14 bases between. This CDR3 spans 15 amino acids. The germline V gene has CDR1 KGHSY and CDR2 FQNENV. The CDR3 loop reads CASSPSPQGNYGYTF. CDR3 DNA: TGTGCCAGCAGCCCCTCCCCGCAGGGCAACTATGGCTACACCTTC.

This clone was seen once. This rearrangement joins TRBV6-6 to TRBJ1-3; tentatively, D is TRBD1 (6 bases). CDR1 and CDR2 from the germline V gene are MNHNY and SVGAGI (reference sequence). V shed 2 bases and J shed 8 bases, with 19 bases lying between them. This CDR3 is built from 16 residues. The CDR3 spells CASSYTTGFSEYTIYF. In nucleotides, the CDR3 is TGTGCCAGCAGTTACACGACAGGCTTCTCTGAGTACACCATATATTTT.

This chain links TRBV13 with TRBJ2-3; 8 nucleotides line up with TRBD2. V was pared by 5 bases and J by 4 bases, with 14 bases of the junction left unmatched. This CDR3 spans 17 amino acids. Germline CDR1 reads PRHDT; CDR2 reads FYEKMQ (reference sequence). The CDR3 spells CASSPGGDRPRADTQYF. The CDR3 coding sequence is TGTGCCAGCAGCCCCGGGGGGGACCGTCCCCGGGCAGATACGCAGTATTTT.

This chain uses TRBV30 with TRBJ2-4; the D gene is possibly TRBD2 (5 bases). The germline V and J ends were trimmed by 2 bases and 6 bases, with 14 bases remaining between them. The CDR3 covers 14 residues. Germline assignment: CDR1 GTSNPN and CDR2 SVGIG (reference sequence). CDR3 protein: CAWSTGRRANIQYF. DNA of the CDR3: TGTGCCTGGAGTACCGGACGGCGGGCAAACATTCAGTACTTC.

This chain joins TRBV4-2 and TRBJ2-5; 9 nucleotides line up with TRBD2. CDR3 length: 17 residues. Trimming took 2 bases from V and 4 from J; bases not matched to a gene: 11. CDR1 and CDR2 (germline): LGHNA, YNFKEQ. Here the CDR3 reads CASSQMPGLAGRETQYF. The CDR3 DNA is TGTGCCAGCAGCCAAATGCCCGGGCTAGCGGGGAGAGAGACCCAGTACTTC.

The chain joins TRBV5-1 to TRBJ2-3; 9 nucleotides agree with TRBD2. Germline trimming cut 2 bases from V and 3 bases from J; bases unmatched to any gene: 10. Germline V gene lookup returns CDR1 SGHRS and CDR2 YFSETQ. There are 17 residues in the CDR3. CDR3 sequence: CASSFRASGMGTDTQYF. CDR3 nucleotide sequence: TGCGCCAGCAGCTTTCGGGCTAGCGGGATGGGGACAGATACGCAGTATTTT.

J is TRBJ2-7 and V is TRBV14, with D uncertain. Looked up from germline, CDR1 is SGHDN and CDR2 is FVKESK. This CDR3 comprises 16 residues. Trimming took 1 base from V and 2 from J, leaving 15 bases between them. CDR3 DNA: TGTGCCAGCAGCCAAGCCGGGTGGCAGCTTCCCTACGAGCAGTACTTC. Its protein product is CASSQAGWQLPYEQYF. Filled out from reference TRBV14 and TRBJ2-7, the complete variable domain reads EAGVTQFPSHSVIEKGQTVTLRCDPISGHDNLYWYRRVMGKEIKFLLHFVKESKQDESGMPNNRFLAERTGGTYSTLKVQPAELEDSGVYFCASSQAGWQLPYEQYFGPGTRLTVT.

This chain uses TRBV19 with TRBJ2-3; perhaps TRBD1 as D (5 bases). Trimming stripped 5 bases from V and 0 bases from J, with 12 bases between. This CDR3 comprises 15 residues. Germline lookup yields CDR1 LNHDA and CDR2 SQIVND (reference sequence). DNA of the CDR3: TGTGCCAGTAGTTTACAGGTCCTGAGCACAGATACGCAGTATTTT. Amino acid sequence: CASSLQVLSTDTQYF.

The chain couples TRBV4-1 to TRBJ1-5, with a tentative D call TRBD1 (6 bases). The V gene lost 3 bases and the J gene lost 5 bases, with 11 bases spanning the gap. The CDR3 totals 14 residues. Germline V gives CDR1 MGHRA, CDR2 YSYEKL. CDR3 DNA: TGCGCCAGCAGCCAGGGGGCGAACGATCAGCCCCAGCATTTT. It codes for CASSQGANDQPQHF.

The chain combines TRBV7-2 with TRBJ2-1; TRBD2 matches at 7 bases. J was trimmed by 6 bases and V by 10 bases; bases with no gene match: 3. The CDR3 runs 11 residues. Germline V CDR1 and CDR2: SGHTA, FQGNSA. CDR3 DNA: TGTGCCACCCGGGGGGTCAATGAGCAGTTCTTC. Its protein product is CATRGVNEQFF.

This clone was detected once. V gene TRBV7-6 combines with J gene TRBJ2-5, with 8 positions matching TRBD2. Germline V gene sequence: CDR1 SGHVS, CDR2 FNYEAQ. This CDR3 has 17 residues. Trimming removed 4 bases from V and 5 bases from J; junction bases left unmatched: 15. The CDR3 protein is CASSSKTGTRPEETQYF. The CDR3 DNA sequence: TGTGCCAGCAGCTCAAAAACCGGGACTAGGCCCGAGGAGACCCAGTACTTC.

This clone was seen a handful of times. This chain connects TRBV6-1 to TRBJ1-4; 8 bases align to TRBD1. Germline V gene data show CDR1 as MNHNS and CDR2 as SASEGT. With V trimmed by 4 bases and J by 3 bases, 7 bases remained unmatched. The CDR3 is 16 residues long. The CDR3 reads CASSGVDRGANEKLFF. In DNA, the CDR3 is TGTGCCAGCAGTGGAGTCGACAGGGGAGCTAATGAAAAACTGTTTTTT.

A note on this clone: A junction end diverges from the germline sequence, so it may reflect a read error. The chain employs TRBV7-2 and TRBJ1-2; no clear D. The CDR3 is 14 residues long. Germline V gives CDR1 SGHTA, CDR2 FQGNSA. CDR3 loop: CASSLIDATGGYAF. The CDR3 DNA is TGTGCCAGCAGCTTAATAGACGCCACGGGAGGCTACGCCTTC.

The chain combines TRBV25-1 with TRBJ1-2; unclear D gene. There are 13 residues in the CDR3. V lost 2 bases to trimming and J lost 6 bases, with 10 bases between them. Germline loops: CDR1 MGHDK, CDR2 SYGVNS. In nucleotides, the CDR3 is TGTGCCAGCAGTGAAGGTACAGTCAATGGCTACACCTTC. Translated, it gives CASSEGTVNGYTF.

The chain has TRBV6-6 and TRBJ1-1; 7 positions agree with TRBD1. This CDR3 contains 15 residues. V lost 6 bases, J lost 2 bases, and 9 bases stayed unmatched. The germline gives CDR1 MNHNY, CDR2 SVGAGI (reference sequence). CDR3 bases: TGTGCCAGCAGAATAACCCGACAGGGCAACACTGAAGCTTTCTTT. It codes for CASRITRQGNTEAFF.

J is TRBJ1-5 and V is TRBV30; 7 bases align to TRBD1. CDR1 GTSNPN and CDR2 SVGIG come from the germline V gene (reference sequence). The CDR3 consists of 15 residues. The trim removed 5 bases at V and 1 base at J, leaving 8 bases unmatched. This chain's CDR3 is CAWDHQGGSNQPQHF. The CDR3, as DNA: TGTGCCTGGGACCACCAGGGGGGAAGCAATCAGCCCCAGCATTTT.

The chain links TRBV6-1 to TRBJ1-2, with TRBD1 as a possible D gene (6 bases). Looked up from germline, CDR1 is MNHNS and CDR2 is SASEGT. The CDR3 extends over 14 amino acids. The V end was cut by 5 bases, the J end by 2 bases, with 12 bases between. For the CDR3, the DNA is TGTGCCAGCAGTTCCACCGGGACAAACTATGGCTACACCTTC. It encodes CASSSTGTNYGYTF.

In this sample, this clone turned up once. This sequence joins TRBV29-1 and TRBJ1-3, with D tentatively TRBD1 (5 bases). V was pared by 7 bases and J by 0 bases, with 10 bases between. Germline assignment: CDR1 SQVTM and CDR2 ANQGSEA. The CDR3 runs 13 residues. CDR3 DNA: TGCAGCGCGACAGAGAACTCTGGAAACACCATATATTTT. Amino acid sequence: CSATENSGNTIYF.